These T cell receptor beta chains were read from a single sample in a study of chemoradiotherapy in HPV16-positive cancers. Here immunoSEQ multiplex PCR was the method, and the copy in TCRdb shows in-frame clones only, minus some. The profile shows some 30,000 clones, 86% of them singletons. The starting material was blood, obtained from a patient who underwent chemoradiotherapy. The receptors stem from a human donor with HPV-associated anogenital cancer. Each CDR3 is given with its conserved first and last residue. D genes are given only for firm matches. Expanded clones get a size class; other rows say once, few or many, or leave the size out.

v_call: TRBV5-1; clone_size: NA; d_call: NA; j_call: TRBJ2-7; cdr3_nt: TGCGCCAGCAGCTTCTTCCCGCAACAGGCACAAACGGGTGAGCAGTACTTC; cdr3_aa: CASSFFPQQAQTGEQYF
v_call: TRBV29-1; clone_size: NA; d_call: NA; j_call: TRBJ2-3; cdr3_nt: TGCAGCGTTGCTGCGAAGCAAGATACGCAGTATTTT; cdr3_aa: CSVAAKQDTQYF
v_call: TRBV6-1; clone_size: NA; d_call: NA; j_call: TRBJ2-3; cdr3_nt: TGTGCCAGCAGATCCGACATCACTAGCACAGATACGCAGTATTTT; cdr3_aa: CASRSDITSTDTQYF
v_call: TRBV5-4; clone_size: NA; d_call: TRBD1; j_call: TRBJ2-1; cdr3_nt: TGTGCCAGCAGCTCGGCCGGGACAGGGGCCAGGAATGAGCAGTTCTTC; cdr3_aa: CASSSAGTGARNEQFF
v_call: TRBV2; clone_size: few; d_call: NA; j_call: TRBJ2-3; cdr3_nt: TGTGCCAGCAGGAAGGACTTCACAGATACGCAGTATTTT; cdr3_aa: CASRKDFTDTQYF
v_call: TRBV2; clone_size: NA; d_call: NA; j_call: TRBJ1-1; cdr3_nt: TGTGCCAGCAGTCCGACATTCACTGAAGCTTTCTTT; cdr3_aa: CASSPTFTEAFF
v_call: TRBV7-2; clone_size: NA; d_call: NA; j_call: TRBJ1-1; cdr3_nt: TGTGCCAGCAGCATAGGACTGTCTAACACTGAAGCTTTCTTT; cdr3_aa: CASSIGLSNTEAFF
v_call: TRBV5-1; clone_size: NA; d_call: TRBD1; j_call: TRBJ1-4; cdr3_nt: TGCGCCAGCAGCCGTCACAGGGGTAAGAATGAAAAACTGTTTTTT; cdr3_aa: CASSRHRGKNEKLFF
v_call: TRBV19; clone_size: NA; d_call: NA; j_call: TRBJ1-5; cdr3_nt: TGTGCCAGTAGTTCCTCCGGCGGCAGCAATCAGCCCCAGCATTTT; cdr3_aa: CASSSSGGSNQPQHF
v_call: TRBV7-9; clone_size: NA; d_call: NA; j_call: TRBJ1-4; cdr3_nt: TGTGCCAGCAGCCCTCAGGTTGATGAAAAACTGTTTTTT; cdr3_aa: CASSPQVDEKLFF
v_call: TRBV4-3; clone_size: NA; d_call: NA; j_call: TRBJ1-6; cdr3_nt: TGCGCCAGCAGTCACGGGACCGACGTTAGAAATTCACCCCTCCACTTT; cdr3_aa: CASSHGTDVRNSPLHF